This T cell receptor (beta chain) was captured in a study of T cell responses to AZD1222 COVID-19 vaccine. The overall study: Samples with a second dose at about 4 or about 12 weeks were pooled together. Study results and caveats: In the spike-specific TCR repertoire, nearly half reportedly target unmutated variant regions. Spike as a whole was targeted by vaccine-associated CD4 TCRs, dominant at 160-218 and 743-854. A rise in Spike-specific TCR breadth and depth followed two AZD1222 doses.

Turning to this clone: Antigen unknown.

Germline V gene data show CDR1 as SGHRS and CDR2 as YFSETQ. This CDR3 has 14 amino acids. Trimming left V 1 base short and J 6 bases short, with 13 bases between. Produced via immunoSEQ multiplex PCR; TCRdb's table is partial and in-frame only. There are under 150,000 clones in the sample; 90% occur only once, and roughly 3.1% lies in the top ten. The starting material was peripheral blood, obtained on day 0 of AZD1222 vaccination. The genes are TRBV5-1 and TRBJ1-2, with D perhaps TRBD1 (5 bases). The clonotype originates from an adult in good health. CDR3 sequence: CASSLSMVGDGYTF. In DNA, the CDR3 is TGCGCCAGCAGCTTGTCAATGGTAGGGGATGGCTACACCTTC.